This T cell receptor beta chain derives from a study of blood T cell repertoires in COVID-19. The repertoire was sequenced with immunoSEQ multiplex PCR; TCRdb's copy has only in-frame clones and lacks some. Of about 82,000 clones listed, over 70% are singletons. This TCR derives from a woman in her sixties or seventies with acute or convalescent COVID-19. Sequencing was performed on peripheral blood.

The DNA of the CDR3 is TGTGCCAGCAGCGTAGCCCGACAGGGGGCGGGGGCCGGGGAGCTGTTTTTT. Translating gives CASSVARQGAGAGELFF. The J gene is TRBJ2-2, the V gene TRBV9; 10 bases align to TRBD1. The CDR3 length is 17 residues. J was trimmed by 6 bases and V by 0 bases; bases with no gene match: 8. CDR1 is SGDLS, CDR2 YYNGEE, per germline.